This TCR beta chain emerged from a study of cytomegalovirus exposure and HLA in healthy donors. In the PCR, 60 Vbeta and 13 Jbeta primers were used. Only in-frame clones appear in the TCRdb table, and some are missing; sequencing was by immunoSEQ multiplex PCR. The repertoire consists of about 140,000 clones, with more than 65% occurring once and the leading ten covering 1.6%. Whereas donors were nominally healthy upon sampling, unrecorded immune exposures were probable. Germline lookup yields CDR1 SGHRS and CDR2 YFSETQ. CDR3 length equals 14 residues. The ends were cut back, 4 bases at V and 6 bases at J, with 17 bases in the middle.

Sequences were obtained from PBMCs. This receptor was obtained from a woman in her 30s in good health and CMV-seronegative. The chain links TRBV5-1 to TRBJ2-7; a possible D gene is TRBD1 (7 bases). In nucleotides, the CDR3 is TGCGCCAGCAGCCGGGGGACAGATGGCCGCGAGCAGTACTTC. Its protein product is CASSRGTDGREQYF.